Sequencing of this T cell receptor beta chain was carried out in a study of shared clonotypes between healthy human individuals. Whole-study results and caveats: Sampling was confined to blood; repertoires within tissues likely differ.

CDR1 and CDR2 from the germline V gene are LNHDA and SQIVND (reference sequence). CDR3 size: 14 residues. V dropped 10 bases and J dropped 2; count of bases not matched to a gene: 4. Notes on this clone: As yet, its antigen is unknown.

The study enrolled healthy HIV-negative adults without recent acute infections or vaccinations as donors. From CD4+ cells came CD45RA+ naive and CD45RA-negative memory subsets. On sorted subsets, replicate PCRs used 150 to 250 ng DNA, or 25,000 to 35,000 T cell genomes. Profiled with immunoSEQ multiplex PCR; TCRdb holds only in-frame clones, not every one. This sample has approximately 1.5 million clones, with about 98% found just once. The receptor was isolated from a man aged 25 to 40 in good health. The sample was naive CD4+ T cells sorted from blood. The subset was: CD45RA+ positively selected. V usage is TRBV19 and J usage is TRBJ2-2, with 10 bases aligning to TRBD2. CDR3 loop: CATRLAGNTGELFF. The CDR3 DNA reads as TGTGCCACCAGACTAGCGGGTAACACCGGGGAGCTGTTTTTT.